This TCR beta chain was recovered during a study of T cell responses to AZD1222 COVID-19 vaccine. TCRdb keeps only in-frame clones here, not all; method: immunoSEQ multiplex PCR. This sample carries roughly 140,000 clones, roughly 91% of them seen once, and the ten largest clones take about 1.8%. This clonotype originated in an adult who received the AZD1222 COVID-19 vaccine. The source material was peripheral blood, sampled 28 days after the second AZD1222 dose.

CDR3 sequence: CASSYSSDEQYF. The CDR3 DNA follows: TGTGCCAGCAGCTACTCTAGCGACGAGCAGTACTTC. The V call is TRBV7-8, the J call TRBJ2-7; TRBD2 is a possible D gene (6 bases). The CDR3 has 12 residues. With 4 bases removed from V and 5 bases from J, the gap between germline ends came to 9 bases. From germline, CDR1 is SGHVS and CDR2 FQNEAQ.